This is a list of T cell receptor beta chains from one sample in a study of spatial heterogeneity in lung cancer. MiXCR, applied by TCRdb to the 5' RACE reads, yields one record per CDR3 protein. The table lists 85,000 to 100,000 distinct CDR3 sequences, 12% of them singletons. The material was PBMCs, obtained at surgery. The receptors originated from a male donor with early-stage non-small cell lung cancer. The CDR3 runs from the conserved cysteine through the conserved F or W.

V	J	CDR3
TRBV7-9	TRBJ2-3	CADREPFVDTQYF
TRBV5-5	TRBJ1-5	CASSLTGNQPQHF
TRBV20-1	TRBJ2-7	CSARRGQGPYEQYF
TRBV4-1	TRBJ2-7	CASSQDSETGGSYEQYF
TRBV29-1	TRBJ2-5	CSVEPHQETQYF
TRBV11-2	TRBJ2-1	CASSFGGVSYNEQFF
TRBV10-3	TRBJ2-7	CAIRGTATYEQYF
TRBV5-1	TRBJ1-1	CASSLNSAGTEAFF
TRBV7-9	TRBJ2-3	CASLGTLRATDTQYF
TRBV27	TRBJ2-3	CASSFLRGRHTQYF
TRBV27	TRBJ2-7	CASSLSWPKGYEQYF
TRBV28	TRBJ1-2	CASSPIMGGSEGAHYGYTF
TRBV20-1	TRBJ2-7	CSARVRGSIGQSYEQYF
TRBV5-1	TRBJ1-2	CASSGGTSNYGYTF
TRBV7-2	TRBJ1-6	CASSSWTATYNSPLHF
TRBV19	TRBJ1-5	CASRELRRNQPQHF
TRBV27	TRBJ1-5	CASSLIGMGDNQPQHF
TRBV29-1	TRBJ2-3	CSVKRELTETQYF
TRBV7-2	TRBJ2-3	CASSLEVTPDTQYF
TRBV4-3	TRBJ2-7	CASSQEWGSYEQYF
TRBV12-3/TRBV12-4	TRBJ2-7	CASSTRDRGNEQYF
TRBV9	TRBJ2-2	CASSEGLAGESTGELFF
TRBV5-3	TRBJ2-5	CARSVKETQYF
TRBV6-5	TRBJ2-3	CASSYGSSTDTQYF
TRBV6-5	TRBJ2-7	CASSITSTGSYEQYF
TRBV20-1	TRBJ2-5	CSARDTTQETQYF
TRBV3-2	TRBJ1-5	CASSPQAQQFKNQPQHF
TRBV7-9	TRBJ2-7	CASSLMYEQYF
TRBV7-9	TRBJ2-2	CASSLPRNTGELFF
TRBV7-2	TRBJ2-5	CASSLSAGGLETQYF
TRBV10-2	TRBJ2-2	CASSPGGPTGELFF
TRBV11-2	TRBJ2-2	CASSPESGELFF
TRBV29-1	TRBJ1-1	CSVAIRGREAFF
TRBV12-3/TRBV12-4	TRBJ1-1	CASSGGRATEAFF
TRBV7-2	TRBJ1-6	CASSPRGSRANSPLHF
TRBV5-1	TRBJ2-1	CASNEGGAYNEQFF
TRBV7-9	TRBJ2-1	CASSPSSAGPPLEQFF
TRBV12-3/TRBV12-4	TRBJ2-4	CASSESTGWNIQYF
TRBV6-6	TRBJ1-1	CASSPPGFTEAFF
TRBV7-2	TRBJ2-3	CASSLAPYGMDTQYF
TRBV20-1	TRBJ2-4	CSARDSGAGDNIQYF
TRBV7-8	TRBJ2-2	CASSLVPDLNTGELFF
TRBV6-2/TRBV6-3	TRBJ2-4	CASSYSQELAKNIQYF